The clone carrying this TCR beta chain was detected many times. RNA transcripts served as the template for amplifying TCR beta CDR3 regions. During a first-round RT-PCR of the TCR CDR3, the HTBI primer set was used. TCRdb re-called the multiplex PCR reads with MiXCR, one entry per CDR3 protein. The sample has around 400,000 distinct CDR3 sequences, less than 15% seen once. These data come from a study of T cells in Graves' hyperthyroidism and ophthalmopathy. Germline V CDR1 and CDR2: LNHDA, SQIVND (reference sequence). V shed 3 bases and J 1 base; nucleotides not matched to a gene: 4. This CDR3 spans 15 amino acids.

This receptor was obtained from a young woman with Graves' hyperthyroidism. The V gene is TRBV19, the J gene TRBJ2-5, with 8 bases lining up with TRBD2. Sequenced material: blood. The DNA for the CDR3 is TGTGCCAGTAGTATTACAGCGGGGGTCCAAGAGACCCAGTACTTC. Amino acid sequence: CASSITAGVQETQYF.